These 18 T cell receptor beta chains came from one sample sequenced in a study of monozygotic twins with cystic fibrosis. Assay: immunoSEQ multiplex PCR; the TCRdb copy retains only in-frame clones and omits some. Of roughly 14,000 clones listed, roughly 98% were seen once; the top ten hold roughly 0.41%. Sequencing was performed on blood. All receptors derive from a girl aged 2 to 10 with cystic fibrosis.

This chain links TRBV2 with TRBJ2-7; TRBD1 matches at 10 bases. V shed 6 bases, J shed 5 bases, and the junction held 7 bases outside the gene matches. Germline V lookup: CDR1 SNHLY, CDR2 FYNNEI. The CDR3 is made up of 14 amino acids. As DNA, the CDR3 is TGTGCCAGCAGGGGGACAGGGGTCGTCCACGAGCAGTACTTC. Translating it yields CASRGTGVVHEQYF.

V usage is TRBV4-1 and J usage is TRBJ1-5, with D hard to call. Per the germline V gene, CDR1 is MGHRA and CDR2 is YSYEKL. The CDR3 runs 18 residues. The V gene lost 0 bases and the J gene lost 0 bases, with 15 bases spanning the gap. The DNA of the CDR3 is TGCGCCAGCAGCCAAGAATATTTAGCCCTGAATAGCAATCAGCCCCAGCATTTT. It codes for CASSQEYLALNSNQPQHF.

The CDR3 here is CASSGDPRTSGYYEQYF. Written as DNA, the CDR3 is TGTGCCAGCAGTGGAGATCCGAGGACTAGCGGGTACTACGAGCAGTACTTC. The chain combines TRBV2 with TRBJ2-7; 11 bases align to TRBD2. This CDR3 has 17 residues. After removal of 4 bases from V and 3 bases from J, the junction contained 11 bases not matched to a gene. Germline CDR1 and CDR2: SNHLY and FYNNEI.

The J gene is TRBJ2-1, the V gene TRBV27, with 12 bases fitting TRBD2. V lost 5 bases to trimming and J lost 2 bases; unmatched junction nucleotides: 4. The CDR3 runs 16 residues. Per the germline V gene, CDR1 is MNHEY and CDR2 is SMNVEV (reference sequence). CDR3 region: CASSVTSGRPYNEQFF. CDR3 nucleotide sequence: TGTGCCAGCAGTGTGACTAGCGGGAGACCCTACAATGAGCAGTTCTTC.

J is TRBJ1-1 and V is TRBV6-6; D call uncertain. CDR1 is MNHNY and CDR2 is SVGAGI in the germline V gene (reference sequence). V lost 11 bases and J 3 bases, leaving 16 bases between the germline ends. CDR3 length equals 13 residues. The CDR3 DNA reads TGTGCCGCCCGTTTCACTGGGGACACTGAAGCTTTCTTT. Translation gives CAARFTGDTEAFF.

V is TRBV6-5 and J is TRBJ2-1; 7 nucleotides align to TRBD2. This CDR3 has 15 amino acids. J lost 0 bases, V lost 2 bases, and 1 base had no gene match. Germline loops: CDR1 MNHEY, CDR2 SVGAGI. The CDR3 DNA reads TGTGCCAGCAGTTACGGCGGGAGCTCCTACAATGAGCAGTTCTTC. Protein sequence: CASSYGGSSYNEQFF.

V gene TRBV5-1 combines with J gene TRBJ2-1, with D uncertain. Germline values: CDR1 SGHRS, CDR2 YFSETQ. V lost 2 bases to trimming and J lost 0 bases, with 9 bases between them. CDR3 length: 15 amino acids. The CDR3 DNA follows: TGCGCCAGCAGCTTTGACATATCCTCCTACAATGAGCAGTTCTTC. Its translation is CASSFDISSYNEQFF.

This rearrangement joins TRBV2 to TRBJ2-5; 7 nucleotides match TRBD1. V was pared by 2 bases and J by 1 base, with 1 base of the junction left unmatched. CDR3 length: 14 residues. Germline V gene sequence: CDR1 SNHLY, CDR2 FYNNEI. The CDR3 protein is CASSERGPQETQYF. Written as DNA, the CDR3 is TGTGCCAGCAGTGAAAGGGGGCCCCAAGAGACCCAGTACTTC.

The rearrangement uses TRBV15 and TRBJ1-4, with 8 positions matching TRBD1. Germline-derived CDR1 and CDR2 are LNHNV and YYDKDF (reference sequence). The CDR3 is 16 residues long. Losses at the gene ends were 4 bases for V and 7 bases for J; bases not matched to a gene: 11. The CDR3 DNA reads TGTGCCACCAGCATCGGACAGGGAGGAGGGACTGAAAAACTGTTTTTT. Its translation: CATSIGQGGGTEKLFF. The whole variable domain, filled in from reference TRBV15 and TRBJ1-4, reads DAMVIQNPRYQVTQFGKPVTLSCSQTLNHNVMYWYQQKSSQAPKLLFHYYDKDFNNEADTPDNFQSRRPNTSFCFLDIRSPGLGDTAMYLCATSIGQGGGTEKLFFGSGTQLSVL.

The CDR3 spells CASSEEGWAGELFF. In nucleotides, the CDR3 is TGTGCCAGCAGTGAAGAGGGCTGGGCCGGGGAGCTGTTTTTT. This chain uses TRBV6-1 with TRBJ2-2; no definite D call. The CDR3 has 14 amino acids. CDR1 is MNHNS, CDR2 SASEGT, per germline. The germline V and J ends were trimmed by 1 base and 6 bases, with 9 bases remaining between them.

This chain connects TRBV4-1 to TRBJ2-2, with D perhaps TRBD2 (6 bases). The V gene's germline CDR1 is MGHRA and CDR2 YSYEKL. The CDR3 sequence is 16 residues long. The germline V and J ends were trimmed by 9 bases and 1 base, with 18 bases remaining between them. CDR3 DNA sequence: TGCGCCAGTAGGGACTTCCCTAATGGGAACACCGGGGAGCTGTTTTTT. This codes for CASRDFPNGNTGELFF.

Written as DNA, the CDR3 is TGTGCCAGCAGTTTAACAGGGGGCCCAACCAACACCGGGGAGCTGTTTTTT. It encodes CASSLTGGPTNTGELFF. The V and J genes are TRBV7-9 and TRBJ2-2, with 9 bases lining up with TRBD1. Germline V CDR1 and CDR2: SEHNR, FQNEAQ (reference sequence). This CDR3 has 17 amino acids. V lost 6 bases and J lost 2; bases outside the gene matches: 10. Complete variable domain (other parts from reference TRBV7-9 and TRBJ2-2): DTGVSQNPRHKITKRGQNVTFRCDPISEHNRLYWYRQTLGQGPEFLTYFQNEAQLEKSRLLSDRFSAERPKGSFSTLEIQRTEQGDSAMYLCASSLTGGPTNTGELFFGEGSRLTVL.

The chain links TRBV7-9 to TRBJ2-7; no firm D call. Germline V gives CDR1 SEHNR, CDR2 FQNEAQ (reference sequence). CDR3 size: 13 residues. Trimming removed 5 bases at V and 1 base at J, with 9 bases between. CDR3 coding DNA: TGTGCCAGCAGCCCAAGCCAATCCTACGAGCAGTACTTC. Protein sequence: CASSPSQSYEQYF.

V and J are TRBV19 and TRBJ2-1, with no clear D. The V gene's germline CDR1 is LNHDA and CDR2 SQIVND (reference sequence). The V end lost 1 base, the J end lost 3 bases, and 10 bases lay between the germline ends. The CDR3 extends over 15 amino acids. CDR3 coding DNA: TGTGCCAGTAGTATAGGAGTCAACAGCTACAATGAGCAGTTCTTC. Amino acids: CASSIGVNSYNEQFF.

This chain joins TRBV7-9 and TRBJ2-3; no clear D gene. V lost 2 bases and J lost 6, with 6 bases in between. CDR1 and CDR2 (germline): SEHNR, FQNEAQ (reference sequence). The CDR3 is 12 residues long. CDR3 residues: CASSLNWDTQYF. In nucleotides, the CDR3 is TGTGCCAGCAGCTTAAATTGGGATACGCAGTATTTT.

The CDR3 is CASSLDSGGANVLTF. The CDR3 DNA reads as TGCGCCAGCAGCTTGGATAGCGGAGGGGCCAACGTCCTGACTTTC. The chain is built from TRBV5-1 and TRBJ2-6; the D gene is possibly TRBD2 (6 bases). V was pared by 0 bases and J by 4 bases, with 8 bases between. CDR1 and CDR2 (germline): SGHRS, YFSETQ. This CDR3 spans 15 amino acids.

This clone occurred once. The chain joins TRBV27 to TRBJ1-2; D unclear. Trimming pared 2 bases from V and 5 bases from J, leaving 6 bases between. The CDR3 is 12 residues long. Germline V lookup: CDR1 MNHEY, CDR2 SMNVEV (reference sequence). CDR3 amino acids: CASSLNGYGYTF. CDR3 DNA sequence: TGTGCCAGCAGTTTAAACGGATATGGCTACACCTTC.

The J gene is TRBJ1-1, the V gene TRBV15; D ambiguous. This CDR3 comprises 15 residues. The V gene's germline CDR1 is LNHNV and CDR2 YYDKDF (reference sequence). The germline V and J ends were trimmed by 1 base and 1 base, with 10 bases remaining between them. The CDR3 nucleotides read TGTGCCACCAGCAGAGTCGAGACACCGAACACTGAAGCTTTCTTT. As protein: CATSRVETPNTEAFF.